This is a list of T cell receptor beta chains from one sample in a study of T cell responses to AZD1222 COVID-19 vaccine. Assay: immunoSEQ multiplex PCR; the TCRdb copy retains only in-frame clones and omits some. The profile shows more than 85,000 clones, about 88% of them singletons. The specimen was peripheral blood, collected 28 days after the second AZD1222 dose. All receptors derive from an adult who received the AZD1222 COVID-19 vaccine. Each CDR3 is given with its conserved first and last residue. Each record gives: clone size, J gene, V gene, D gene, CDR3 DNA, CDR3 protein. A D gene is named only where the DNA matches it firmly. A row's size may be missing; if present it is once, few, many or a size class.

abundance: once
j_gene: TRBJ2-3
v_gene: TRBV24-1
d_gene: -
CDR3nt: TGTGCCACCAGTGAAAGGGAAACAGATACGCAGTATTTT
CDR3aa: CATSERETDTQYF

abundance: -
j_gene: TRBJ1-1
v_gene: TRBV28
d_gene: -
CDR3nt: TGTGCCAGCAGTTTATCCACGGGGATGGACACTGAAGCTTTCTTT
CDR3aa: CASSLSTGMDTEAFF

abundance: once
j_gene: TRBJ1-5
v_gene: TRBV2
d_gene: -
CDR3nt: TGTGCCAGCATGTTTATAAGCAATCAGCCCCAGCATTTT
CDR3aa: CASMFISNQPQHF

abundance: -
j_gene: TRBJ1-1
v_gene: TRBV11-2
d_gene: TRBD1
CDR3nt: TGTGCCAGCAGCTCGCTCGGGACAGGCGGGTACACTGAAGCTTTCTTT
CDR3aa: CASSSLGTGGYTEAFF

abundance: few
j_gene: TRBJ2-7
v_gene: TRBV6-5
d_gene: -
CDR3nt: TGTGCCAGCAGTAGTGGGATCGACGCCTACGAGCAGTACTTC
CDR3aa: CASSSGIDAYEQYF

abundance: once
j_gene: TRBJ2-2
v_gene: TRBV28
d_gene: -
CDR3nt: TGTGCCAGCAGTTTTACAGTTCGATGGGGAAACACCGGGGAGCTGTTTTTT
CDR3aa: CASSFTVRWGNTGELFF

abundance: -
j_gene: TRBJ2-7
v_gene: TRBV9
d_gene: -
CDR3nt: TGTGCCAGCAGCTGGGGGGAGACGTCCTACGAGCAGTACTTC
CDR3aa: CASSWGETSYEQYF

abundance: medium-sized
j_gene: TRBJ1-2
v_gene: TRBV11-2
d_gene: -
CDR3nt: TGTGCCAGCAGCTTAGACGGTACTCCCAAGGGCTACACCTTC
CDR3aa: CASSLDGTPKGYTF

abundance: -
j_gene: TRBJ2-1
v_gene: TRBV10-1
d_gene: TRBD2
CDR3nt: TGCGCCAGCAGTGAGACATTAGGGCGGGGGGCCTACAATGAGCAGTTCTTC
CDR3aa: CASSETLGRGAYNEQFF

abundance: -
j_gene: TRBJ2-2
v_gene: TRBV6-5
d_gene: TRBD1
CDR3nt: TGTGCCAGCGAGTCGGGGACAGGGGACACCGGGGAGCTGTTTTTT
CDR3aa: CASESGTGDTGELFF

abundance: once
j_gene: TRBJ1-2
v_gene: TRBV27
d_gene: TRBD1
CDR3nt: TGTGCCAGCAGTCCAAGTCGGGACAGGGGGCGTTTCTATGGCTACACCTTC
CDR3aa: CASSPSRDRGRFYGYTF

abundance: -
j_gene: TRBJ1-5
v_gene: TRBV24-1
d_gene: TRBD1
CDR3nt: TGTGCCACCAGTGATTGGGACAGGGACGGCAATCAGCCCCAGCATTTT
CDR3aa: CATSDWDRDGNQPQHF

abundance: -
j_gene: TRBJ1-1
v_gene: TRBV29-1
d_gene: -
CDR3nt: TGCAGCGTTGTAACGAACACTGAAGCTTTCTTT
CDR3aa: CSVVTNTEAFF

abundance: -
j_gene: TRBJ1-3
v_gene: TRBV10-2
d_gene: -
CDR3nt: TGCGCCACCAGGGAGGCTGGCTCTGGAAACACCATATATTTT
CDR3aa: CATREAGSGNTIYF

abundance: -
j_gene: TRBJ2-5
v_gene: TRBV2
d_gene: -
CDR3nt: TGTGCCAGCAGTGGTGTCTCAGGGGCTGGTGGGACCCAGTACTTC
CDR3aa: CASSGVSGAGGTQYF

abundance: -
j_gene: TRBJ2-3
v_gene: TRBV6-1
d_gene: TRBD1
CDR3nt: TGTGCCAGCAGTGAGACACAGGGGGCCACGCAGTATTTT
CDR3aa: CASSETQGATQYF

abundance: -
j_gene: TRBJ1-2
v_gene: TRBV5-1
d_gene: -
CDR3nt: TGCGCCAGCAGACCCGGAGACGACGAAATTGGGTGTGGCACCTTC
CDR3aa: CASRPGDDEIGCGTF

abundance: -
j_gene: TRBJ1-5
v_gene: TRBV9
d_gene: -
CDR3nt: TGTGCCAGCAGCCAACAACAGGGACCCAATCAGCCCCAGCATTTT
CDR3aa: CASSQQQGPNQPQHF

abundance: -
j_gene: TRBJ2-2
v_gene: TRBV6-5
d_gene: -
CDR3nt: TGTGCCAGCAGTTACGACAGGACCACCGGGGAGCTGTTTTTT
CDR3aa: CASSYDRTTGELFF

abundance: -
j_gene: TRBJ1-2
v_gene: TRBV6-5
d_gene: TRBD1
CDR3nt: TGTGCCAGCAGTCGACAGGGGACTGGCTACACCTTC
CDR3aa: CASSRQGTGYTF

abundance: -
j_gene: TRBJ2-3
v_gene: TRBV10-3
d_gene: TRBD2
CDR3nt: TGTGCCATCAGTGAGTCGATGTCTACTAGCGGGAGTACAGATACGCAGTATTTT
CDR3aa: CAISESMSTSGSTDTQYF

abundance: -
j_gene: TRBJ1-5
v_gene: TRBV6-2/TRBV6-3
d_gene: TRBD1
CDR3nt: TGTGCCAGCAGCCAAGGACAGGTCAATCAGCCCCAGCATTTT
CDR3aa: CASSQGQVNQPQHF

abundance: -
j_gene: TRBJ2-7
v_gene: TRBV7-9
d_gene: TRBD2
CDR3nt: TGTGCCAGCAGCCCAACTAGCGGGAGGGTCTCCTACGAGCAGTACTTC
CDR3aa: CASSPTSGRVSYEQYF

abundance: few
j_gene: TRBJ1-1
v_gene: TRBV5-1
d_gene: -
CDR3nt: TGCGCCAGCAGCTTAGACCAGAACACTGAAGCTTTCTTT
CDR3aa: CASSLDQNTEAFF

abundance: once
j_gene: TRBJ2-4
v_gene: TRBV11-2
d_gene: -
CDR3nt: TGTGCCAGCAGCGGACTCAGGGTGTTAGCCAAAAACATTCAGTACTTC
CDR3aa: CASSGLRVLAKNIQYF

abundance: -
j_gene: TRBJ2-5
v_gene: TRBV7-7
d_gene: TRBD2
CDR3nt: TGTGCCAGCAGCTTAGGACTAGCGGGAGGGGAGACCCAGTACTTC
CDR3aa: CASSLGLAGGETQYF

abundance: -
j_gene: TRBJ1-3
v_gene: TRBV19
d_gene: -
CDR3nt: TGTGCCAGTAGTATATCCTCCGGACACGGGCGAAACACCATATATTTT
CDR3aa: CASSISSGHGRNTIYF

abundance: -
j_gene: TRBJ2-1
v_gene: TRBV14
d_gene: -
CDR3nt: TGTGCCAGCAGTCGACTTAACAATGAGCAGTTCTTC
CDR3aa: CASSRLNNEQFF

abundance: -
j_gene: TRBJ1-1
v_gene: TRBV4-1
d_gene: -
CDR3nt: TGCGCCAGCAGCCAAGGCCGCGCGGGGATGAACACTGAAGCTTTCTTT
CDR3aa: CASSQGRAGMNTEAFF

abundance: -
j_gene: TRBJ2-7
v_gene: TRBV12-3/TRBV12-4
d_gene: TRBD2
CDR3nt: TGTGCCAGCGCCTTCGGCGGGAGTTACGAGCAGTACTTC
CDR3aa: CASAFGGSYEQYF

abundance: once
j_gene: TRBJ1-2
v_gene: TRBV20-1
d_gene: -
CDR3nt: TGCAGTTCCGGGGAAAACTATGGCTACACCTTC
CDR3aa: CSSGENYGYTF

abundance: -
j_gene: TRBJ2-1
v_gene: TRBV7-9
d_gene: -
CDR3nt: TGTGCCAGCAGCCTGGTCATGGATGAGCAGTTCTTC
CDR3aa: CASSLVMDEQFF

abundance: once
j_gene: TRBJ1-3
v_gene: TRBV11-2
d_gene: -
CDR3nt: TGTGCCAGCAGCACAAGCCCCAACCTACTACACGGAAACACCATATATTTT
CDR3aa: CASSTSPNLLHGNTIYF

abundance: -
j_gene: TRBJ2-7
v_gene: TRBV30
d_gene: -
CDR3nt: TGTGCCTGGAGTGTACAACTAGCCGCCTACGAGCAGTACTTC
CDR3aa: CAWSVQLAAYEQYF

abundance: -
j_gene: TRBJ2-3
v_gene: TRBV4-1
d_gene: TRBD2
CDR3nt: TGCGCCAGCAGCCAGACCCTAGCGGGAGGGGCAGATACGCAGTATTTT
CDR3aa: CASSQTLAGGADTQYF

abundance: -
j_gene: TRBJ1-2
v_gene: TRBV10-1
d_gene: -
CDR3nt: TGCGCCAGCAGTGCCGACAGTAACTATGGCTACACCTTC
CDR3aa: CASSADSNYGYTF

abundance: -
j_gene: TRBJ2-2
v_gene: TRBV5-4
d_gene: -
CDR3nt: TGTGCCAGCAGCGCCGACCAAAATGCGAACACCGGGGAGCTGTTTTTT
CDR3aa: CASSADQNANTGELFF

abundance: -
j_gene: TRBJ1-2
v_gene: TRBV2
d_gene: TRBD1
CDR3nt: TGTGCCAGCAGTCTCTACCGACAGGGGGGCTATGGCTACACCTTC
CDR3aa: CASSLYRQGGYGYTF

abundance: -
j_gene: TRBJ1-2
v_gene: TRBV3-1/TRBV3-2
d_gene: TRBD1
CDR3nt: TGTGCCAGCAGCTATGGGACAGGGGCTGGCTACACCTTC
CDR3aa: CASSYGTGAGYTF

abundance: once
j_gene: TRBJ1-5
v_gene: TRBV2
d_gene: -
CDR3nt: TGTGCCAGCAGTGGCACGACTATGAGCAATCAGCCCCAGCATTTT
CDR3aa: CASSGTTMSNQPQHF

abundance: -
j_gene: TRBJ2-3
v_gene: TRBV4-1
d_gene: TRBD2
CDR3nt: TGCGCCAGCAGCCCCTGGGGGGTAGCGGGAAGCACAGATACGCAGTATTTT
CDR3aa: CASSPWGVAGSTDTQYF

abundance: -
j_gene: TRBJ2-7
v_gene: TRBV7-2
d_gene: -
CDR3nt: TGTGCCAGCAGCCCCCACGGGATATCCTACGAGCAGTACTTC
CDR3aa: CASSPHGISYEQYF

abundance: -
j_gene: TRBJ2-1
v_gene: TRBV5-1
d_gene: -
CDR3nt: TGCGCCAGCAACAAGGAAGGGGGGTCCTACAATGAGCAGTTCTTC
CDR3aa: CASNKEGGSYNEQFF

abundance: -
j_gene: TRBJ2-1
v_gene: TRBV4-1
d_gene: TRBD2
CDR3nt: TGCGCCAGCAGCCAAGGAACTAGCGGGAGGGCCTCGGGGAATGAGCAGTTCTTC
CDR3aa: CASSQGTSGRASGNEQFF